This T cell receptor (beta chain) is drawn from a study of T cell clonality in common variable immunodeficiency. Comments on this clone: As yet, its antigen is unknown. A read error may account for a junction end that differs from germline.

Notes on the study in general: Fewer deletions and N-nucleotide insertions were reportedly seen in common variable immunodeficiency TCR beta sequences.

Assay used: immunoSEQ multiplex PCR; TCRdb lists only in-frame clones, some missing. The sample contains some 20,000 clones, none of them singletons. Material: peripheral blood mononuclear cells. This clonotype was sampled from a human donor with common variable immunodeficiency.

CDR3 sequence reads: CASSEDRGPYEQYF. The sequenced part of the CDR3 DNA is TGTGCTAGCAGCGAGGACAGGGGCCCCTACGAG. J is TRBJ2-7 and V is TRBV7-7; 9 nucleotides agree with TRBD1. The CDR3 end falls 3 residues outside the read, so it is completed with the germline J gene. CDR1 SSHAT and CDR2 FNYEAQ come from the germline V gene (reference sequence). The CDR3 consists of 14 residues.